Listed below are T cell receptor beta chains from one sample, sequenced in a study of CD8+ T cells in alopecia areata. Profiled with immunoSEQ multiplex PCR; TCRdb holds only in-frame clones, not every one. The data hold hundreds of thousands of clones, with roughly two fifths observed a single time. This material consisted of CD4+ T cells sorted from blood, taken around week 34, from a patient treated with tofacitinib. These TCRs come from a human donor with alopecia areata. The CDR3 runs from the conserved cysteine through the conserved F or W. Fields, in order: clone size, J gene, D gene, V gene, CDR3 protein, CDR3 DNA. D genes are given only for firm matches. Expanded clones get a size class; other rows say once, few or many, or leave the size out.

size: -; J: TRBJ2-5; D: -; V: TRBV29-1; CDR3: CSVGLRLRETQYF; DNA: TGCAGCGTTGGTCTCAGGCTCCGAGAGACCCAGTACTTC
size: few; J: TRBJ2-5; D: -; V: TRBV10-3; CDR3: CAISEMARAAQETQYF; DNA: TGTGCCATCAGTGAAATGGCAAGAGCGGCCCAAGAGACCCAGTACTTC
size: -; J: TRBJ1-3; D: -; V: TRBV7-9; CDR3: CASSFNQGDGNTIYF; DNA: TGTGCCAGCAGCTTTAATCAGGGAGATGGAAACACCATATATTTT
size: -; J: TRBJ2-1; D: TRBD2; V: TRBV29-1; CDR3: CSISGSSYNEQFF; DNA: TGCAGCATTAGCGGGAGCTCCTACAATGAGCAGTTCTTC
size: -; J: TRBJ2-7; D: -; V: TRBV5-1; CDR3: CASSLMRGPSYEQYF; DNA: TGCGCCAGCAGCTTGATGAGGGGCCCTTCCTACGAGCAGTACTTC
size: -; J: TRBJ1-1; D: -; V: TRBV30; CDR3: CAWSQGTNTEAFF; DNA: TGTGCCTGGAGTCAAGGGACCAACACTGAAGCTTTCTTT
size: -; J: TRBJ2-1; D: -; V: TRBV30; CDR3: CAWSALRTLNNEQFF; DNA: TGTGCCTGGAGTGCTTTGCGGACCCTCAACAATGAGCAGTTCTTC
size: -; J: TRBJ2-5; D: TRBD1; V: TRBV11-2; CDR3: CASSVLQGGETQYF; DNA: TGTGCCAGCAGCGTCCTACAGGGGGGAGAGACCCAGTACTTC
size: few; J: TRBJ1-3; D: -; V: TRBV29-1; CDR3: CSVGGRSGNTIYF; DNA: TGCAGCGTTGGGGGGCGTTCTGGAAACACCATATATTTT
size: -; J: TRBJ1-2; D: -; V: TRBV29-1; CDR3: CSVESGGRGGYTF; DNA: TGCAGCGTTGAATCCGGGGGTCGGGGGGGCTACACCTTC
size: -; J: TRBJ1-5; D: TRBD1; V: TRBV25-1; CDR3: CASSAGQGSQPQHF; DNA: TGTGCCAGCAGTGCCGGACAGGGCAGTCAGCCCCAGCATTTT
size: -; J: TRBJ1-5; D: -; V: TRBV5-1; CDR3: CASSPGGNQPQHF; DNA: TGCGCCAGCAGCCCGGGTGGCAATCAGCCCCAGCATTTT
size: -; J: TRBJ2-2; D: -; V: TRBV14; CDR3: CASNPGSGYTGELFF; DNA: TGTGCCAGCAATCCTGGTAGCGGATACACCGGGGAGCTGTTTTTT
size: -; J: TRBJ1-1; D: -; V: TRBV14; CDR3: CASSKTSPAFF; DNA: TGTGCCAGCAGCAAAACCAGTCCAGCTTTCTTT
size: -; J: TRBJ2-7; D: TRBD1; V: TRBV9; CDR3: CASSARTGEQYF; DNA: TGTGCCAGCAGCGCACGGACAGGGGAGCAGTACTTC
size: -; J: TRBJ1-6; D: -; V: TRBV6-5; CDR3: CASSLGSPLHF; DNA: TGTGCCAGCTCCCTAGGTTCACCCCTCCACTTT
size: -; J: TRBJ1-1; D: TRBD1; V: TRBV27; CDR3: CASSLMGQLNTEAFF; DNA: TGTGCCAGCAGTTTAATGGGACAGTTGAACACTGAAGCTTTCTTT
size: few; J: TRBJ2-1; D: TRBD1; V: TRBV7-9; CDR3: CASSTERGTGNEQFF; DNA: TGTGCCAGCAGCACTGAAAGGGGGACAGGCAATGAGCAGTTCTTC
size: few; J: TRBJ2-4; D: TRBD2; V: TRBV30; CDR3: CAWSVRDGGGLAKNIQYF; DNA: TGTGCCTGGAGTGTGAGGGATGGCGGGGGACTAGCCAAAAACATTCAGTACTTC
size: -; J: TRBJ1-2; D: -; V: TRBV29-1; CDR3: CSVEVPGSLGYTF; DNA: TGCAGCGTTGAAGTCCCGGGGTCCCTTGGCTACACCTTC
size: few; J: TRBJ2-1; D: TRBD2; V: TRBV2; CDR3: CASRGLAGYNEQFF; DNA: TGTGCCAGCAGGGGACTAGCCGGGTACAATGAGCAGTTCTTC
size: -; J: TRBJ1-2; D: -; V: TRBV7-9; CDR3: CASSLDGHGYTF; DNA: TGTGCCAGCAGCTTAGATGGTCATGGCTACACCTTC
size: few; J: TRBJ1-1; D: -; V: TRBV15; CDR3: CATSRDTGANTEAFF; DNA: TGTGCCACCAGCAGAGATACAGGTGCGAACACTGAAGCTTTCTTT
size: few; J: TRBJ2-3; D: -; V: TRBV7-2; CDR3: CASSPRVTTDTQYF; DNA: TGTGCCAGCAGCCCCCGGGTTACTACAGATACGCAGTATTTT
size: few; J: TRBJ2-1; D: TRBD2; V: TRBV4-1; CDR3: CASSQVRRGGRLGEQFF; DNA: TGCGCCAGCAGCCAAGTTCGCCGCGGCGGGAGGCTAGGCGAGCAGTTCTTC
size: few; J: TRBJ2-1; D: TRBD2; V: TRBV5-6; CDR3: CASSPGLGRGDEQFF; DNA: TGTGCCAGCAGCCCGGGACTAGGACGGGGCGATGAGCAGTTCTTC
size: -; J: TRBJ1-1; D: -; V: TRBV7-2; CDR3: CASSLGLGVNTEAFF; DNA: TGTGCCAGCAGCTTAGGCCTGGGAGTGAACACTGAAGCTTTCTTT
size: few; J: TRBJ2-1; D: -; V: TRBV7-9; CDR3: CASSPGQTPSSYNEQFF; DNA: TGTGCCAGCAGCCCAGGACAGACCCCTAGCTCCTACAATGAGCAGTTCTTC
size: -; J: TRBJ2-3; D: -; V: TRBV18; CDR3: CASSPRRSSTDTQYF; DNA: TGTGCCAGCTCACCAAGAAGATCTAGCACAGATACGCAGTATTTT
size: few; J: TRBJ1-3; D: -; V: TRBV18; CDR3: CASSPAADSGNTIYF; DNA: TGTGCCAGCTCACCAGCGGCAGACTCTGGAAACACCATATATTTT
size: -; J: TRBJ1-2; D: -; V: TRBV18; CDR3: CASSPNGDYGYTF; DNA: TGTGCCAGCTCACCAAACGGGGACTATGGCTACACCTTC
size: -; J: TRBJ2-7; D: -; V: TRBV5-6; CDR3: CASSRSGVYEQYF; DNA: TGTGCCAGCAGCAGAAGCGGCGTCTACGAGCAGTACTTC
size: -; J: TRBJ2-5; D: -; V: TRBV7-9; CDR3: CASSWGRTLSSETQYF; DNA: TGTGCCAGCAGCTGGGGGCGAACCCTTTCATCGGAGACCCAGTACTTC
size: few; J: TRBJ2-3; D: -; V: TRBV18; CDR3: CASSPDQPRAQYF; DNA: TGTGCCAGCTCACCGGACCAACCTAGGGCGCAGTATTTT
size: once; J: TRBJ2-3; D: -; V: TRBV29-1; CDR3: CSVEARGATNTQYF; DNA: TGCAGCGTTGAGGCAAGGGGGGCCACAAATACGCAGTATTTT
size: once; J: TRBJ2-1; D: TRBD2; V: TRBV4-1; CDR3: CASSQYPGLAINNEQFF; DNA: TGCGCCAGCAGCCAATATCCGGGACTAGCGATTAACAATGAGCAGTTCTTC
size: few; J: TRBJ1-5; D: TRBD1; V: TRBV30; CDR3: CAWARDSSGQPQHF; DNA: TGTGCCTGGGCCCGGGACAGTTCGGGTCAGCCCCAGCATTTT
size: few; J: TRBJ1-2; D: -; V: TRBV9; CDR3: CASSVNYGYTF; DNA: TGTGCCAGCAGCGTAAACTATGGCTACACCTTC
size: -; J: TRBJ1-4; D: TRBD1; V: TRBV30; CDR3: CAWRDRVGEKLFF; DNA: TGTGCCTGGAGGGACAGGGTCGGGGAAAAACTGTTTTTT
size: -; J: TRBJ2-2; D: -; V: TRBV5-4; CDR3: CASSFTRNTGELFF; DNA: TGTGCCAGCAGCTTCACCAGAAACACCGGGGAGCTGTTTTTT
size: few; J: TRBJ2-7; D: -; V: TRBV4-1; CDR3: CASSHQTLYEQYF; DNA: TGCGCCAGCAGCCATCAGACCTTATACGAGCAGTACTTC
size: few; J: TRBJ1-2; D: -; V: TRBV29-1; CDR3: CSVEPRGAPTTNTF; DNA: TGCAGCGTTGAACCCAGAGGGGCCCCGACTACCAACACCTTC
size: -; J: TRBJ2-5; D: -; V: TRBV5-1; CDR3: CASSPKRGAIQETQYF; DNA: TGCGCCAGCAGTCCAAAACGGGGGGCGATACAAGAGACCCAGTACTTC
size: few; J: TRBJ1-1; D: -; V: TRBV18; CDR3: CASSPTLGKDTEAFF; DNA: TGTGCCAGCTCACCCACCTTAGGGAAGGACACTGAAGCTTTCTTT
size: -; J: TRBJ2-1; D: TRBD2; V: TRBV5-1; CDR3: CASSLVAGDNEQFF; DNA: TGCGCCAGCAGCTTGGTAGCGGGGGACAATGAGCAGTTCTTC
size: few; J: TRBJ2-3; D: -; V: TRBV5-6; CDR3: CASSLYDLGTDTQYF; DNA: TGTGCCAGCAGCTTGTACGACTTAGGAACAGATACGCAGTATTTT
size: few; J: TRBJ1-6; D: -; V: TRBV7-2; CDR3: CASSLGGINSPLHF; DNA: TGTGCCAGCAGCTTAGGGGGGATAAATTCACCCCTCCACTTT
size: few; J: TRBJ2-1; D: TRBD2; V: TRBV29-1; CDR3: CSVEVAGGLYNEQFF; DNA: TGCAGCGTTGAAGTGGCGGGGGGACTCTACAATGAGCAGTTCTTC
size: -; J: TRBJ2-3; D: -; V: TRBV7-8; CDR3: CASTLTDTQYF; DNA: TGTGCCAGCACCCTCACAGATACGCAGTATTTT
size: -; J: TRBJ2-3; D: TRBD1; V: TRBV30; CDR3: CAWSLGQNSDTQYF; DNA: TGTGCCTGGAGCCTGGGACAGAATTCAGATACGCAGTATTTT
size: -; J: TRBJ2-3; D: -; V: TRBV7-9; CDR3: CASSLASTDTQYF; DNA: TGTGCCAGCAGCTTAGCGAGCACAGATACGCAGTATTTT
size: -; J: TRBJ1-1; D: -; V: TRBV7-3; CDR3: CASSLSRLTMNTEAFF; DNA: TGTGCCAGCAGCTTAAGCAGGTTAACTATGAACACTGAAGCTTTCTTT
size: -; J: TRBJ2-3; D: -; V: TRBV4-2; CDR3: CASSQDHRGRESTDTQYF; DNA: TGTGCCAGCAGCCAAGATCATCGGGGCCGGGAGAGCACAGATACGCAGTATTTT
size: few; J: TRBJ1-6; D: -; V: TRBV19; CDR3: CASSILQAPLHF; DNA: TGTGCCAGTAGTATACTCCAGGCACCCCTCCACTTT